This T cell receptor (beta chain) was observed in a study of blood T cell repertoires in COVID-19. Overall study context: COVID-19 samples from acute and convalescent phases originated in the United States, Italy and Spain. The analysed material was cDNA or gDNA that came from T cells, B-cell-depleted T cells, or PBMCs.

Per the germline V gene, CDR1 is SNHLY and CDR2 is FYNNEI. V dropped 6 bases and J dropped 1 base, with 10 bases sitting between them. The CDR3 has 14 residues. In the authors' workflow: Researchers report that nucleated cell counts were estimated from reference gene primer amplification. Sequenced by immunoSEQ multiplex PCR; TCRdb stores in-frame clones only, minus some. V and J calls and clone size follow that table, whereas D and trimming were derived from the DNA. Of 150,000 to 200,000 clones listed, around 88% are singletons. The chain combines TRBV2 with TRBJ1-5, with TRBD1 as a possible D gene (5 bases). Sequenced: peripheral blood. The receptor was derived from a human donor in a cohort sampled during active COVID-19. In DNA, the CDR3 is TGTGCCAGCAGAGCAGGGATGAGCAATCAGCCCCAGCATTTT. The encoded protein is CASRAGMSNQPQHF.